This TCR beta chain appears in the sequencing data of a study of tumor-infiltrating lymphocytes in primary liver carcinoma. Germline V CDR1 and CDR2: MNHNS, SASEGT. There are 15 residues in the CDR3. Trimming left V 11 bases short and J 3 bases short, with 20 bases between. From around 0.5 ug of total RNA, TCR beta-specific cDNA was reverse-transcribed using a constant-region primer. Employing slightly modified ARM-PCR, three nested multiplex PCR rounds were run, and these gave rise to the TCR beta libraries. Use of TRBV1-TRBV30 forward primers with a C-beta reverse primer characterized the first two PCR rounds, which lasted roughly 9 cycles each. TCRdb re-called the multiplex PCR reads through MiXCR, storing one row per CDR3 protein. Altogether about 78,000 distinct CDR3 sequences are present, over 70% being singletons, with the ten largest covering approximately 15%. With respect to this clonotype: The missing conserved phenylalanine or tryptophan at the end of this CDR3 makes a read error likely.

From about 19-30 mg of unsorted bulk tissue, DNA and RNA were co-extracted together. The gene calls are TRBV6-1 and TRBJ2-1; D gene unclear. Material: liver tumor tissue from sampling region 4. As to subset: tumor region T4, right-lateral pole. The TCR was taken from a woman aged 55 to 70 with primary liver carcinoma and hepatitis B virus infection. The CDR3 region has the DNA TGTGCCTGCGGACGAGAGGTGGGTGACTACAATGAGCAGTTCCTC. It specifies CACGREVGDYNEQFL.